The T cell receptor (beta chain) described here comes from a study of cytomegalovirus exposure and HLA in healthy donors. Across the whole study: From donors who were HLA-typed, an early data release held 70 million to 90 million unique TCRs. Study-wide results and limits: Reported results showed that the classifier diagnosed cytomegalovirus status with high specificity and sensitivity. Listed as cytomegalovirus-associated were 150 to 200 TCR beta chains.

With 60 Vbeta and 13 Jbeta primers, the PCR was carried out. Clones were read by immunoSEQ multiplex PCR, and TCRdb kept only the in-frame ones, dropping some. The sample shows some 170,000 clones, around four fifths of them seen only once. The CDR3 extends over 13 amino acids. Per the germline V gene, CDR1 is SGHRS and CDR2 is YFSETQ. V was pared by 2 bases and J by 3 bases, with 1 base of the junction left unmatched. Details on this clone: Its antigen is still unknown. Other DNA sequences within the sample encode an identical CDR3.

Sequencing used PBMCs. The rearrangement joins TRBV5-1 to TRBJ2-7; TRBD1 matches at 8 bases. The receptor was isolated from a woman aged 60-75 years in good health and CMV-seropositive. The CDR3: CASSFTGGYEQYF. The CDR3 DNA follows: TGCGCCAGCAGCTTCACAGGGGGCTACGAGCAGTACTTC.